The 11 T cell receptor beta chains in this list originate from one sample, sequenced in a study of vaccination and CD4 T cells after COVID-19. Documented treatment: roughly 11-day PBMC culture with coronavirus spike peptide pools or control peptides (ViraFEST assay). The Oncomine TCR Beta short-read assay sequenced DNA from cultured CD4+ T cells. MiXCR, run by TCRdb on the PCR reads, gives a single entry per CDR3 protein. The table records 15,000 or so distinct CDR3 sequences, around 40% of them present only once. Their specific antigens are unknown. Sequenced here: CD4+ T cells from blood, cultured in vitro, sampled before SARS-CoV-2 vaccination. The receptors derive from a human donor who had recovered from COVID-19.

This chain connects TRBV28 to TRBJ2-1; 8 nucleotides align to TRBD2. J gave up 0 bases and V 6 bases, and 13 bases lay outside the gene matches. The CDR3 extends over 18 amino acids. Germline V gene data show CDR1 as MDHEN and CDR2 as SYDVKM. Written as DNA, the CDR3 is TGTGCCAGCAGGGCCCCAGCGGGAGATGGTAGCTCCTACAATGAGCAGTTCTTC. This translates into CASRAPAGDGSSYNEQFF.

This clonotype showed up just a few times. The V call is TRBV15, the J call TRBJ1-3; D remains unclear. The CDR3 length is 13 residues. Germline V gene data show CDR1 as LNHNV and CDR2 as YYDKDF (reference sequence). V lost 3 bases and J lost 3, with 6 bases in between. CDR3 nucleotides: TGTGCCACCAGCAGGACCCATGGAAACACCATATATTTT. Translated: CATSRTHGNTIYF.

V usage is TRBV25-1 and J usage is TRBJ2-1; maybe TRBD1 (5 bases). Germline loops: CDR1 MGHDK, CDR2 SYGVNS. There are 16 residues in the CDR3. The V end lost 3 bases, the J end lost 0 bases, and 12 bases lay between the germline ends. The CDR3 sequence is CASSDSLGLSYNEQFF. CDR3 DNA: TGTGCCAGCAGTGACTCCCTGGGGCTCTCCTACAATGAGCAGTTCTTC.

The table lists this clonotype with a few counts. The chain is built from TRBV20-1 and TRBJ2-5, with D perhaps matching TRBD1 or TRBD2 (5 bases each). This CDR3 is 16 amino acids long. V lost 2 bases and J lost 5, with 21 bases in between. Germline CDR1 is DFQATT and CDR2 is SNEGSKA (reference sequence). The CDR3 loop is CSARRLPGPPDETQYF. The CDR3 DNA follows: TGCAGTGCTAGAAGACTTCCGGGACCGCCCGATGAGACCCAGTACTTC.

A word on this clonotype: This could be a read error, since a much larger clone is one nucleotide away. This chain uses TRBV4-3 with TRBJ1-1; D unresolved. CDR1 is LGHNA and CDR2 is YSLEER in the germline V gene. The CDR3 is 15 amino acids. Deletions cut 5 bases from V and 3 bases from J, with 16 bases between. The CDR3 nucleotides are TGCGCCAGCAGCTTACGAGGGAGTGAGGACACTGAAGCTTTCTTT. It translates to CASSLRGSEDTEAFF.

This clonotype was recorded a few times. J is TRBJ2-5 and V is TRBV6-5; the D gene is possibly TRBD2 (6 bases). Germline V CDR1 and CDR2: MNHEY, SVGAGI. The CDR3 consists of 14 residues. The V end lost 2 bases, the J end lost 5 bases, and 12 bases lay between the germline ends. The CDR3 DNA follows: TGTGCCAGCAGTTACGGCATGGCGGGGGAGACCCAGTACTTC. Encoded protein: CASSYGMAGETQYF.

By its share, this clonotype is medium-sized. The V call is TRBV6-1, the J call TRBJ1-3; TRBD1 agrees at 8 bases. V trimming: 6 bases; J trimming: 4 bases; junction bases outside the gene matches: 8. Germline V gene lookup returns CDR1 MNHNS and CDR2 SASEGT. CDR3 length: 15 amino acids. In nucleotides, the CDR3 is TGTGCCAGCAGACCAGGGACAGGTCCCGGAAACACCATATATTTT. It specifies CASRPGTGPGNTIYF.

This clonotype was seen just once. Mismatch with germline at one junction end may stem from a read error. J is TRBJ2-7 and V is TRBV6-2 or TRBV6-3; D not certain. The CDR3 length is 12 residues. CDR1 is MNHEY and CDR2 is SVGEGT in the germline V gene. Here the CDR3 DNA reads TGTACCAGCAGTCGCGGCTCGTACGAGCAGTACTTC. Its translation is CTSSRGSYEQYF.

A word on this clonotype: The conserved closing phenylalanine or tryptophan is absent in this CDR3, likely reflecting a read error. The gene calls are TRBV7-2 and TRBJ2-7; D possibly corresponds to TRBD2 (6 bases). V was pared by 2 bases and J by 6 bases, with 11 bases between. Germline CDR1 reads SGHTA; CDR2 reads FQGNSA. The CDR3 is 13 amino acids. In nucleotides, the CDR3 is TGTGCCAGCAGCTTAACAGCAGCGGGCGAGCAGTACCTC. Protein product: CASSLTAAGEQYL.

The V call is TRBV27, the J call TRBJ2-7; perhaps D is TRBD1 or TRBD2 (5 bases each). Germline V gene data show CDR1 as MNHEY and CDR2 as SMNVEV (reference sequence). The CDR3 sequence is 13 residues long. V lost 0 bases and J 6 bases, leaving 9 bases between the germline ends. The CDR3 region has the DNA TGTGCCAGCAGTTTATCCTATGGGGGCGAGCAGTACTTC. It specifies CASSLSYGGEQYF.

Points on this clonotype: A read error may produce the germline difference seen at one junction end. The rearrangement links TRBV20-1 to TRBJ2-1; D could derive from TRBD1 or TRBD2 (5 bases each). This CDR3 has 11 residues. The germline V gene has CDR1 DFQATT and CDR2 SNEGSKA (reference sequence). As DNA, the CDR3 is TGCAGTGCGATGACCGGGACGACTCTTTCCTTC. Its protein product is CSAMTGTTLSF.